The 26 T cell receptor beta chains given below trace back to one sample, sequenced in a study of PD-1 blockade in classical Hodgkin lymphoma. Described time point: newly diagnosed, previously untreated cHL patient sample. Thawed PBMCs underwent magnetic negative selection to yield purified CD4+ T cells. Sequencing was performed with immunoSEQ multiplex PCR; in TCRdb, only in-frame clones are kept and a portion is missing. The sample has fewer than 30,000 clones; approximately 88% are singletons. Sequencing was done on a sample of CD4+ T cells from blood. The receptors were gathered from a human donor with classical Hodgkin lymphoma.

This clone was counted between two and nine times. The chain recombines TRBV28 with TRBJ1-2; D is uncertain. V was trimmed by 6 bases and J by 4 bases, leaving 15 bases between them. This CDR3 has 14 amino acids. Germline V gene sequence: CDR1 MDHEN, CDR2 SYDVKM. The CDR3 nucleotides are TGTGCCAGCAGCTCTGGTGGGAGGGCCTATGGCTACACCTTC. It specifies CASSSGGRAYGYTF.

This clone was recorded only once. CDR3 in amino acids: CASRDRVAKNIQYF. The DNA for the CDR3 is TGTGCCAGCAGAGACAGAGTAGCCAAAAACATTCAGTACTTC. This sequence joins TRBV6-1 and TRBJ2-4, with D perhaps TRBD1 (5 bases). The V end lost 6 bases, the J end lost 0 bases, and 9 bases lay between the germline ends. The CDR3 consists of 14 residues. Per germline, CDR1 MNHNS and CDR2 SASEGT.

The chain employs TRBV7-6 and TRBJ2-2; D is perhaps TRBD2 (5 bases). The CDR3 spans 18 residues. Germline V gene sequence: CDR1 SGHVS, CDR2 FNYEAQ. V was cut by 5 bases and J by 6 bases, with 25 bases left in between. The CDR3 protein is CASSLNTRGPIVAGELFF. DNA for the CDR3: TGTGCCAGCAGCCTGAACACAAGAGGGCCGATTGTCGCCGGGGAGCTGTTTTTT.

As regards this clone: Other DNA sequences in the sample encode the same CDR3. The chain links TRBV20-1 to TRBJ2-7; D is uncertain. Germline V gene data show CDR1 as DFQATT and CDR2 as SNEGSKA (reference sequence). CDR3 length equals 11 residues. V shed 0 bases and J shed 3 bases, with 3 bases lying between them. The CDR3 DNA is TGCAGTGCTAGAGATAGCTACGAGCAGTACTTC. It translates to CSARDSYEQYF.

The V call is TRBV28, the J call TRBJ1-5, with 9 bases fitting TRBD1. Losses at the gene ends were 5 bases for V and 7 bases for J; bases not matched to a gene: 6. Germline V CDR1 and CDR2: MDHEN, SYDVKM. This CDR3 contains 14 residues. For the CDR3, the DNA is TGTGCCAGCAGTCCGGGACAGGGTTGGCAGCCCCAGCATTTT. This translates into CASSPGQGWQPQHF.

The sample holds one count of this clone. J is TRBJ2-2 and V is TRBV7-9; tentative D call: TRBD1 (6 bases). Trimming shortened V by 11 bases and J by 6 bases, and 16 bases separated the two germline ends. Germline CDR1 and CDR2: SEHNR and FQNEAQ (reference sequence). There are 13 residues in the CDR3. The CDR3 DNA sequence: TGTGCCCCGAGTCGGACAGCGTCCGGGGAGCTGTTTTTT. Residues: CAPSRTASGELFF.

This sequence joins TRBV7-9 and TRBJ1-4; D is unclear. The length of the CDR3 is 14 residues. The V gene lost 2 bases and the J gene lost 0 bases, with 4 bases spanning the gap. Germline loops: CDR1 SEHNR, CDR2 FQNEAQ (reference sequence). The CDR3 loop is CASSLFATNEKLFF. Here the CDR3 DNA reads TGTGCCAGCAGCTTATTTGCAACTAATGAAAAACTGTTTTTT.

The chain employs TRBV10-3 and TRBJ2-7; 9 nucleotides agree with TRBD1. Unmatched junction bases numbered 6, after V lost 6 bases and J lost 6 bases. Germline CDR1 reads ENHRY; CDR2 reads SYGVKD. The CDR3 is 13 residues long. The CDR3 sequence: CAIRGTGKGEQYF. The CDR3 DNA is TGTGCCATCAGGGGGACAGGGAAGGGCGAGCAGTACTTC.

The gene calls are TRBV7-2 and TRBJ2-3; D remains unclear. The germline gives CDR1 SGHTA, CDR2 FQGNSA. The CDR3 runs to 14 residues. V lost 2 bases and J lost 2, with 8 bases in between. The CDR3 loop reads CASSLSLTTDTQYF. The CDR3 DNA reads as TGTGCCAGCAGCTTAAGCCTAACCACAGATACGCAGTATTTT.

The rearrangement links TRBV19 to TRBJ2-2, with D tentatively TRBD1 or TRBD2 (5 bases each). The CDR3 is made up of 16 amino acids. V lost 4 bases and J 6 bases, leaving 18 bases between the germline ends. CDR1 is LNHDA, CDR2 SQIVND, per germline (reference sequence). CDR3 protein: CASSSVPLRGSGELFF. In DNA form, the CDR3 reads TGTGCCAGTAGTAGTGTCCCCTTGAGGGGCTCCGGGGAGCTGTTTTTT.

This clone appeared a few times. This chain joins TRBV6-1 and TRBJ1-1, with a weak D call TRBD1 (5 bases). The V and J ends lost 3 bases and 4 bases respectively, with 12 bases between them. CDR1 is MNHNS, CDR2 SASEGT, per germline. This CDR3 spans 14 amino acids. The CDR3 loop is CASSDRGGFTEAFF. The DNA for the CDR3 is TGTGCCAGCAGTGACCGGGGGGGATTCACTGAAGCTTTCTTT.

V usage is TRBV6-5 and J usage is TRBJ2-1; 9 positions agree with TRBD2. V lost 5 bases to trimming and J lost 7 bases; unmatched junction nucleotides: 9. The CDR3 is made up of 15 amino acids. Per the germline V gene, CDR1 is MNHEY and CDR2 is SVGAGI. The CDR3 sequence is CASSPRLADFNEQFF. As DNA, the CDR3 is TGTGCCAGCAGTCCCAGACTAGCGGACTTTAATGAGCAGTTCTTC.

V gene TRBV30 combines with J gene TRBJ2-1; TRBD2 matches 8 bases. The CDR3 is 14 residues long. In germline, CDR1 is GTSNPN, CDR2 SVGIG (reference sequence). The V segment lost 5 bases and the J segment 4 bases; nucleotides outside the gene matches: 7. This CDR3 is CAWSGTSGYNEQFF. CDR3 in DNA: TGTGCCTGGTCCGGGACTAGTGGGTACAATGAGCAGTTCTTC.

This chain connects TRBV7-2 to TRBJ1-2, with 11 bases aligning to TRBD1. The junction had 7 bases not matched to a gene; V was cut back by 0 bases and J by 7 bases. The germline CDR1 and CDR2 sequences are SGHTA and FQGNSA. CDR3 length: 16 amino acids. Here the CDR3 DNA reads TGTGCCAGCAGCTTAGCCCGGACAGGGGGCGCAGGTGGCTACACCTTC. It encodes CASSLARTGGAGGYTF. Using reference TRBV7-2 and TRBJ1-2 for the parts outside the CDR3, the full variable domain is GAGVSQSPSNKVTEKGKDVELRCDPISGHTALYWYRQSLGQGLEFLIYFQGNSAPDKSGLPSDRFSAERTGGSVSTLTIQRTQQEDSAVYLCASSLARTGGAGGYTFGSGTRLTVV.

This clone was recorded once. The V and J genes are TRBV5-1 and TRBJ1-1, with 7 bases lining up with TRBD1. J gave up 2 bases and V 4 bases, and 11 bases lay outside the gene matches. Germline CDR1 is SGHRS and CDR2 is YFSETQ. This CDR3 contains 16 residues. CDR3 sequence reads: CASSPYGQAGNTEAFF. The CDR3, as DNA: TGCGCCAGCAGCCCGTACGGACAGGCCGGTAACACTGAAGCTTTCTTT.

The chain uses TRBV18 and TRBJ1-3; 9 bases match TRBD1. Germline CDR1 is KGHSH and CDR2 is LQKENI. The CDR3 has 16 amino acids. The V gene end was trimmed by 5 bases and the J gene end by 2 bases; junction bases not matched to a gene: 7. The CDR3 is CASSSGQGSAGNTIYF. Here the CDR3 DNA reads TGTGCCAGCTCATCCGGACAGGGGTCAGCTGGAAACACCATATATTTT.

V usage is TRBV6-5 and J usage is TRBJ1-5; possible D gene TRBD1, 5 bases. This CDR3 spans 15 amino acids. Germline V gives CDR1 MNHEY, CDR2 SVGAGI. The V and J ends lost 0 bases and 5 bases respectively, with 11 bases between them. The CDR3: CASSYSFQGDQPQHF. The CDR3 region has the DNA TGTGCCAGCAGTTACTCGTTCCAGGGAGATCAGCCCCAGCATTTT.

This chain connects TRBV18 to TRBJ2-5, with TRBD2 as a possible D gene (5 bases). From germline, CDR1 is KGHSH and CDR2 LQKENI. Trimming left V 3 bases short and J 5 bases short, with 19 bases between. This CDR3 contains 16 residues. CDR3 coding DNA: TGTGCCAGCTCACCGGAATCCTCGGGGATAGGGGAGACCCAGTACTTC. Its protein is CASSPESSGIGETQYF.

The rearrangement links TRBV19 to TRBJ1-1; 9 bases match TRBD1. Germline V gene data show CDR1 as LNHDA and CDR2 as SQIVND (reference sequence). The CDR3 is 14 residues long. Losses at the gene ends were 9 bases for V and 8 bases for J; bases not matched to a gene: 13. This chain's CDR3 is CASSPARGTGEAFF. Written as DNA, the CDR3 is TGTGCCAGCTCACCCGCTCGGGGGACAGGGGAAGCTTTCTTT. The whole variable domain, filled in from reference TRBV19 and TRBJ1-1, reads DGGITQSPKYLFRKEGQNVTLSCEQNLNHDAMYWYRQDPGQGLRLIYYSQIVNDFQKGDIAEGYSVSREKKESFPLTVTSAQKNPTAFYLCASSPARGTGEAFFGQGTRLTVV.

The genes are TRBV6-6 and TRBJ1-5, with D perhaps TRBD1 (5 bases). The CDR3 covers 16 residues. The V gene's germline CDR1 is MNHNY and CDR2 SVGAGI (reference sequence). V lost 5 bases and J lost 3, with 17 bases in between. The CDR3 DNA reads as TGTGCCAGCAGTAGTCGGGGGGGTCAGGCCAATCAGCCCCAGCATTTT. Its protein is CASSSRGGQANQPQHF.

This clone was picked up a small number of times. The chain employs TRBV6-1 and TRBJ2-2; 7 positions agree with TRBD1. The CDR3 extends over 16 amino acids. CDR1 is MNHNS, CDR2 SASEGT, per germline. After removal of 2 bases from V and 7 bases from J, the junction contained 10 bases not matched to a gene. CDR3 amino acids: CASSETYRGTGGELFF. CDR3 sequence (DNA): TGTGCCAGCAGTGAAACGTACAGGGGAACGGGCGGGGAGCTGTTTTTT.

The chain joins TRBV29-1 to TRBJ2-5, with D maybe TRBD2 (5 bases). The V gene's germline CDR1 is SQVTM and CDR2 ANQGSEA. The V and J ends lost 5 bases and 5 bases respectively, with 18 bases between them. There are 14 residues in the CDR3. The CDR3 reads CSVKWTGVAETQYF. In DNA form, the CDR3 reads TGCAGCGTTAAGTGGACTGGGGTCGCGGAGACCCAGTACTTC. Complete variable domain (other parts from reference TRBV29-1 and TRBJ2-5): SAVISQKPSRDICQRGTSLTIQCQVDSQVTMMFWYRQQPGQSLTLIATANQGSEATYESGFVIDKFPISRPNLTFSTLTVSNMSPEDSSIYLCSVKWTGVAETQYFGPGTRLLVL.

CDR3 in amino acids: CASSMGLAGGMETQYF. In DNA, the CDR3 is TGTGCCAGCAGCATGGGACTAGCGGGAGGGATGGAGACCCAGTACTTC. J is TRBJ2-5 and V is TRBV7-9; 16 bases agree with TRBD2. With V trimmed by 5 bases and J by 5 bases, 5 bases remained unmatched. Germline CDR1 reads SEHNR; CDR2 reads FQNEAQ (reference sequence). This CDR3 contains 16 residues.

Regarding this clone: This same CDR3 is encoded by further DNA sequences in the sample. The CDR3 here is CASSLALNTEAFF. As DNA, the CDR3 is TGCGCCAGCAGCTTGGCATTGAACACTGAAGCTTTCTTT. V usage is TRBV5-1 and J usage is TRBJ1-1; D is unresolved. This CDR3 has 13 residues. Germline V gene sequence: CDR1 SGHRS, CDR2 YFSETQ. Deletions cut 0 bases from V and 0 bases from J, with 3 bases between.

In this sample, this clone turned up a few times. The V and J genes are TRBV19 and TRBJ1-1; 11 positions match TRBD1. The CDR3 contains 15 residues. Losses at the gene ends were 3 bases for V and 1 base for J; bases not matched to a gene: 1. The V gene's germline CDR1 is LNHDA and CDR2 SQIVND (reference sequence). In DNA form, the CDR3 reads TGTGCCAGTAGTATTGGGACAGGGGGGAACACTGAAGCTTTCTTT. Encoded protein: CASSIGTGGNTEAFF.

V is TRBV6-1 and J is TRBJ2-6; D unresolved. This CDR3 contains 15 residues. CDR1 and CDR2 (germline): MNHNS, SASEGT. With 2 bases removed from V and 0 bases from J, the gap between germline ends came to 5 bases. CDR3 in DNA: TGTGCCAGCAGTGAATACGCCTCTGGGGCCAACGTCCTGACTTTC. Amino acid sequence: CASSEYASGANVLTF.